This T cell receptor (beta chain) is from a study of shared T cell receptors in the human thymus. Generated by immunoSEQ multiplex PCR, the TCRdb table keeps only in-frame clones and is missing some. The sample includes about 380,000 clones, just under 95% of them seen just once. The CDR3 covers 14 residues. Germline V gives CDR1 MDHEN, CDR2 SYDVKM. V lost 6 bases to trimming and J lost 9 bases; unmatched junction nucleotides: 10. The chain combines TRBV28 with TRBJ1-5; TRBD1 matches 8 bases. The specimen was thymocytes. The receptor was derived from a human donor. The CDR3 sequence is CASSPTGVSRPQHF. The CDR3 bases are TGTGCCAGCAGCCCGACAGGGGTGAGTCGGCCCCAGCATTTT.